One TCR beta chain is described in this entry. CDR1 is LGHDT, CDR2 YNNKEL, per germline (reference sequence). Trimming removed 3 bases from V and 4 bases from J; junction bases left unmatched: 7. The CDR3 extends over 18 amino acids. This sample was taken from a study of blood T cell repertoires in COVID-19. Study as a whole: Italy, Spain and the United States were the sources of the convalescent and acute COVID-19 samples. The cDNA or gDNA used as material had been derived from T cells, B-cell-depleted T cells, or PBMCs.

Original data processing: Reference gene primer amplification gave estimated nucleated cell counts. The repertoire was sequenced with immunoSEQ multiplex PCR; TCRdb's copy has only in-frame clones and lacks some. Clonal size and the V and J genes are those of that table, whereas D and trimming came from the DNA. The sample has hundreds of thousands of clones, approximately 90% seen once. No more than 2 weeks before study entry, exposed participants had met a case of COVID-19. The TCR originated in a man over 45 who had been exposed to COVID-19. Sequencing was done on a sample of PBMCs or T cells enriched from blood (not recorded which). The chain couples TRBV3-1 (or the pseudogene TRBV3-2) to TRBJ2-2; 14 nucleotides align to TRBD2. CDR3 residues: CASSQTSGGEYGTGELFF. For the CDR3, the DNA is TGTGCCAGCAGCCAGACTAGCGGGGGGGAGTATGGCACCGGGGAGCTGTTTTTT.